The 19 T cell receptor beta chains presented below share a single source sample, sequenced in a study of cytomegalovirus exposure and HLA in healthy donors. Primers included in the PCR were 60 Vbeta and 13 Jbeta primers. Libraries were prepared by immunoSEQ multiplex PCR; TCRdb keeps only in-frame clonotypes and omits some of them. Of fewer than 25,000 clones in the sample, approximately 84% were seen once. Sequencing was carried out using PBMCs. These receptors were taken from a human donor in good health.

The CDR3 nucleotides read TGTGCCAGCCGTCCGGGGGGGAAGAATCTGGTGGAGACCCAGTACTTC. It specifies CASRPGGKNLVETQYF. The chain has TRBV18 and TRBJ2-5; 8 nucleotides agree with TRBD2. CDR1 is KGHSH, CDR2 LQKENI, per germline. Losses at the gene ends were 8 bases for V and 5 bases for J; bases not matched to a gene: 16. CDR3 length: 16 residues.

The V and J genes are TRBV9 and TRBJ2-5; 9 bases are shared with TRBD2. Trimming took 0 bases from V and 1 from J; bases not matched to a gene: 4. Germline CDR1 SGDLS, CDR2 YYNGEE. This CDR3 comprises 16 residues. CDR3 protein: CASSVVGSGSQETQYF. Here the CDR3 DNA reads TGTGCCAGCAGCGTAGTGGGTAGCGGGAGCCAAGAGACCCAGTACTTC. Complete variable domain (other parts from reference TRBV9 and TRBJ2-5): DSGVTQTPKHLITATGQRVTLRCSPRSGDLSVYWYQQSLDQGLQFLIQYYNGEERAKGNILERFSAQQFPDLHSELNLSSLELGDSALYFCASSVVGSGSQETQYFGPGTRLLVL.

The chain joins TRBV2 to TRBJ2-7, with 10 bases aligning to TRBD1. The V segment lost 6 bases and the J segment 4 bases; nucleotides outside the gene matches: 6. The CDR3 runs 14 residues. Germline values: CDR1 SNHLY, CDR2 FYNNEI. The CDR3 DNA reads TGTGCCAGCAGCCTCGACAGGGGGCAATACGAGCAGTACTTC. This translates into CASSLDRGQYEQYF.

This chain uses TRBV6-5 with TRBJ1-4; D gene uncertain. Trimming removed 0 bases from V and 4 bases from J, with 9 bases in between. This CDR3 spans 15 amino acids. Germline CDR1 MNHEY, CDR2 SVGAGI. The CDR3 protein is CASSYSTSVNEKLFF. CDR3 bases: TGTGCCAGCAGTTACTCGACTTCGGTTAATGAAAAACTGTTTTTT.

The V call is TRBV6-1, the J call TRBJ1-1; 7 nucleotides agree with TRBD1. Germline loops: CDR1 MNHNS, CDR2 SASEGT. This CDR3 has 14 residues. Trimming at V came to 7 bases and at J to 0 bases, leaving 5 bases not matched to a gene. For the CDR3, the DNA is TGTGCCAGCATCAAGGACAGGATGAACACTGAAGCTTTCTTT. The encoded protein is CASIKDRMNTEAFF.

J is TRBJ2-5 and V is TRBV4-1; 11 bases line up with TRBD1. This CDR3 is built from 16 residues. J gave up 5 bases and V 1 base, and 6 bases lay outside the gene matches. CDR1 MGHRA and CDR2 YSYEKL come from the germline V gene. CDR3 DNA: TGCGCCAGCAGCCAAGGGGACAGGGGGACAGGGGAGACCCAGTACTTC. It specifies CASSQGDRGTGETQYF.

The rearrangement links TRBV7-8 to TRBJ1-1; a possible D gene is TRBD1 (6 bases). V was trimmed by 5 bases and J by 3 bases, leaving 10 bases between them. CDR1 is SGHVS and CDR2 is FQNEAQ in the germline V gene. The length of the CDR3 is 13 residues. The CDR3: CASSLRGYTEAFF. The CDR3 nucleotides read TGTGCCAGCAGCCTTAGGGGGTACACTGAAGCTTTCTTT.

This clone was counted a single time. This chain joins TRBV7-6 and TRBJ2-7; tentative D call: TRBD1 (6 bases). The CDR3 is made up of 12 amino acids. Trimming took off 5 bases at V and 7 bases at J, with 12 bases between the two ends. Germline V gene sequence: CDR1 SGHVS, CDR2 FNYEAQ. CDR3 amino acids: CASSKPTGEQYF. The CDR3 nucleotides read TGTGCCAGCAGCAAGCCAACAGGGGAGCAGTACTTC.

This chain links TRBV19 with TRBJ2-1, with a possible D match to TRBD1 (6 bases). Between the trimmed V and J ends, which lost 5 bases and 6 bases, there was a span of 11 bases. The germline gives CDR1 LNHDA, CDR2 SQIVND (reference sequence). This CDR3 is 13 amino acids long. The CDR3 DNA follows: TGTGCCAGTAGTCAACAGGGCCCCAATGAGCAGTTCTTC. Its protein is CASSQQGPNEQFF. The entire variable domain, with the rest obtained from reference TRBV19 and TRBJ2-1, is as follows: DGGITQSPKYLFRKEGQNVTLSCEQNLNHDAMYWYRQDPGQGLRLIYYSQIVNDFQKGDIAEGYSVSREKKESFPLTVTSAQKNPTAFYLCASSQQGPNEQFFGPGTRLTVL.

This chain connects TRBV6-1 to TRBJ1-5; TRBD1 might be the D (6 bases). Trimming pared 2 bases from V and 7 bases from J, leaving 15 bases between. The CDR3 has 15 residues. CDR1 and CDR2 (germline): MNHNS, SASEGT. The CDR3 nucleotides read TGTGCCAGCAGTGAACAACCAGGGGTCAACCAGCCCCAGCATTTT. This sequence encodes CASSEQPGVNQPQHF.

This clone occurred once. The chain uses TRBV11-2 and TRBJ2-7; 8 bases are shared with TRBD2. This CDR3 region has 14 residues. CDR1 is SGHAT, CDR2 FQNNGV, per germline. V dropped 5 bases and J dropped 6; count of bases not matched to a gene: 9. CDR3 protein: CASSPGTRLSEQYF. The CDR3 DNA reads as TGTGCCAGCAGCCCCGGGACTAGATTATCCGAGCAGTACTTC.

The chain joins TRBV4-2 to TRBJ2-7; TRBD2 matches at 7 bases. Germline V gives CDR1 LGHNA, CDR2 YNFKEQ. CDR3 length: 15 amino acids. Unmatched junction bases numbered 6, after V lost 1 base and J lost 3 bases. The CDR3 here is CASSQARSGRYEQYF. Here the CDR3 DNA reads TGTGCCAGCAGCCAAGCCCGTAGCGGGCGCTACGAGCAGTACTTC.

V and J are TRBV2 and TRBJ2-2; D ambiguous. Germline V gene lookup returns CDR1 SNHLY and CDR2 FYNNEI. The CDR3 runs to 15 residues. Deletions cut 1 base from V and 1 base from J, with 7 bases between. CDR3 sequence reads: CASSEGGRNTGELFF. CDR3 nucleotides: TGTGCCAGCAGTGAAGGAGGCAGGAACACCGGGGAGCTGTTTTTT.

This clone was seen only once. The gene calls are TRBV6-5 and TRBJ1-5; 12 nucleotides match TRBD1. Germline CDR1 reads MNHEY; CDR2 reads SVGAGI. Trimming cost V 6 bases and J 6 bases; bases outside gene matches: 0. The CDR3 runs to 13 residues. CDR3 in DNA: TGTGCCAGCAGGGGACAGGGGGCTCAGCCCCAGCATTTT. Its translation is CASRGQGAQPQHF.

The chain carries TRBV5-1 and TRBJ2-5; 12 bases map to TRBD2. The V gene end was trimmed by 0 bases and the J gene end by 1 base; junction bases not matched to a gene: 19. CDR1 is SGHRS and CDR2 is YFSETQ in the germline V gene. CDR3 size: 22 residues. In DNA, the CDR3 is TGCGCCAGCAGCTTGGGGACAGGGGGTTCCCGACTAGCGGGGGCCCCCCAAGAGACCCAGTACTTC. Translation: CASSLGTGGSRLAGAPQETQYF.

The chain combines TRBV2 with TRBJ2-5; D may be TRBD2 (7 bases). Trimming shortened V by 7 bases and J by 4 bases, and 22 bases separated the two germline ends. Germline loops: CDR1 SNHLY, CDR2 FYNNEI. This CDR3 is built from 16 residues. The CDR3, as DNA: TGTGCCAGCACTCCCCAGAGCCTAAGGGGGGGAGAGACCCAGTACTTC. Translated: CASTPQSLRGGETQYF.

This clone was counted between two and nine times. The J gene is TRBJ2-5, the V gene TRBV10-2; TRBD2 agrees at 9 bases. The CDR3 sequence is 16 residues long. The V gene end was trimmed by 3 bases and the J gene end by 2 bases; junction bases not matched to a gene: 7. The germline V gene encodes CDR1 WSHSY and CDR2 SAAADI. The CDR3 sequence: CASSDRLAGAQETQYF. In DNA, the CDR3 is TGCGCCAGCAGTGATAGATTAGCGGGAGCTCAAGAGACCCAGTACTTC.

V usage is TRBV19 and J usage is TRBJ2-3; 9 nucleotides align to TRBD2. Germline assignment: CDR1 LNHDA and CDR2 SQIVND (reference sequence). The CDR3 is 16 residues long. The V and J ends lost 4 bases and 5 bases, in that order; junction bases with no gene match: 10. The DNA of the CDR3 is TGTGCCAGTAGTACCCTACTAGCGGGTGCGGGAGATACGCAGTATTTT. As protein: CASSTLLAGAGDTQYF.

The V gene is TRBV30, the J gene TRBJ2-6; D is ambiguous. The CDR3 covers 16 residues. Trimming left V 4 bases short and J 0 bases short, with 13 bases between. Germline values: CDR1 GTSNPN, CDR2 SVGIG (reference sequence). In DNA, the CDR3 is TGTGCCTGGACGCCAGTGCCCCTCTCTGGGGCCAACGTCCTGACTTTC. Translating gives CAWTPVPLSGANVLTF. The full variable domain, its missing parts supplied by reference TRBV30 and TRBJ2-6, is SQTIHQWPATLVQPVGSPLSLECTVEGTSNPNLYWYRQAAGRGLQLLFYSVGIGQISSEVPQNLSASRPQDRQFILSSKKLLLSDSGFYLCAWTPVPLSGANVLTFGAGSRLTVL.